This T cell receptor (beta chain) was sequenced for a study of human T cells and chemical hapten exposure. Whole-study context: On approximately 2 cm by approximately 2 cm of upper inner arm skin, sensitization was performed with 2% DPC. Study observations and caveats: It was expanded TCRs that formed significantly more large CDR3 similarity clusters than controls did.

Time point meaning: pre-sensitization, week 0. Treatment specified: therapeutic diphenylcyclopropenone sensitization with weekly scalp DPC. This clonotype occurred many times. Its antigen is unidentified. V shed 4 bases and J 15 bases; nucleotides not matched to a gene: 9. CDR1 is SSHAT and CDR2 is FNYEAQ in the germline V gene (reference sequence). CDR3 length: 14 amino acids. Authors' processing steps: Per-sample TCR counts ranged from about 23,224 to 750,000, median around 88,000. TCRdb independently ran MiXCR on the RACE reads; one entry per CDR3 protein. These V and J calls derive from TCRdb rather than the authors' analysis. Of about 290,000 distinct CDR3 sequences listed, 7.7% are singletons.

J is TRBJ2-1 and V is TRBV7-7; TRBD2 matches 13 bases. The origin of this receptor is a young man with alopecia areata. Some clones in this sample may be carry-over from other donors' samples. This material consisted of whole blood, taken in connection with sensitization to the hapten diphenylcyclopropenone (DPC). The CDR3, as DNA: TGTGCCAGCAGCTCGGGACTAGCGGGGTATAGTTGGTTCTTC. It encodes CASSSGLAGYSWFF.